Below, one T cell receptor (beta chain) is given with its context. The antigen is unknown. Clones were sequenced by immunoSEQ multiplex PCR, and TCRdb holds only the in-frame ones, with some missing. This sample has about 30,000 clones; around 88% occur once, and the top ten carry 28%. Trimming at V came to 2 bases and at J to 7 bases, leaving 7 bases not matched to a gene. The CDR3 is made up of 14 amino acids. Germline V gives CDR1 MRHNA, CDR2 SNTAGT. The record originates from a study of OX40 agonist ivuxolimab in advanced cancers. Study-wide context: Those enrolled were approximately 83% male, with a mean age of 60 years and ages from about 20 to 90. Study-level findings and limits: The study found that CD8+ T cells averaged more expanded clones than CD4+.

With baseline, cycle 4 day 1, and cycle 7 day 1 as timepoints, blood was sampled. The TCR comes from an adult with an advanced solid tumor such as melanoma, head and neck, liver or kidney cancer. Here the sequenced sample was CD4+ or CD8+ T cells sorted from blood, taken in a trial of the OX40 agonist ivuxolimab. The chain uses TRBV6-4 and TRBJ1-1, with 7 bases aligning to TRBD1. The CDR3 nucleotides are TGTGCCAGCAGTGACCTCGGTCGACAGGGTGAAGCTTTCTTT. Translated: CASSDLGRQGEAFF.